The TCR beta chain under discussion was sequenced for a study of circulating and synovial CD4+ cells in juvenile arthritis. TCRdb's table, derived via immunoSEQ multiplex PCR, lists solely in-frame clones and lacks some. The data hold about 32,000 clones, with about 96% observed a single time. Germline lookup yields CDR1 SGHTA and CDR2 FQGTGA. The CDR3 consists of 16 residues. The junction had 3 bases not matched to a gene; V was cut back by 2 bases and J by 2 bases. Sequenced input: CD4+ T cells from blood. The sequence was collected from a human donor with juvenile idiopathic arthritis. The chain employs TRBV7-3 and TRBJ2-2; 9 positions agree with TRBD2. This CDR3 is CASSLVAGANTGELFF. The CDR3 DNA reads TGTGCCAGCAGCTTAGTAGCGGGAGCCAACACCGGGGAGCTGTTTTTT.